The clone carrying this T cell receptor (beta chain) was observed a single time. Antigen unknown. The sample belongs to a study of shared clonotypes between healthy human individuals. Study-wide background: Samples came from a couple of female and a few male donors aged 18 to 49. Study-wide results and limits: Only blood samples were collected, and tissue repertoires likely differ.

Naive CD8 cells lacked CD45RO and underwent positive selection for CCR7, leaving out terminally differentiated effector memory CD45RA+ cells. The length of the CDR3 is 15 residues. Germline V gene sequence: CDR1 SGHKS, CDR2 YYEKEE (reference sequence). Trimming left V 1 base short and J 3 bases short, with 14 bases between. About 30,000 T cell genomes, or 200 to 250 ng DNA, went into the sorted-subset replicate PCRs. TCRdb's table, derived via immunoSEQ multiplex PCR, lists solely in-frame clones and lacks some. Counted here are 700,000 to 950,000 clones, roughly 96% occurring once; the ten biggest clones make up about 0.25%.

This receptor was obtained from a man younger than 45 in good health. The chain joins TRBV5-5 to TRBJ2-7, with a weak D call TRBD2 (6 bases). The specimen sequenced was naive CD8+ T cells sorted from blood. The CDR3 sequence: CASSLNTSPYYEQYF. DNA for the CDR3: TGTGCCAGCAGCTTGAATACTAGCCCATACTACGAGCAGTACTTC.